This T cell receptor beta chain was identified during a study of response to subunit inactivated influenza vaccine. General study findings and limits: The authors suggested that every seasonal influenza vaccination recruits few new T cells.

TCRdb used MiXCR to reprocess the RT-PCR reads, holding one entry per CDR3 protein. The table lists about 500,000 distinct CDR3 sequences, 16% of them singletons. Germline CDR1 and CDR2: SGHRS and YFSETQ. The CDR3 runs 15 residues. V gave up 2 bases and J gave up 6 bases; unmatched junction bases: 5. This clonotype was counted a few times. Its cognate antigen is unknown. This material consisted of CD4+ T cells sorted from PBMCs, taken around 2 years after vaccination. V gene TRBV5-1 combines with J gene TRBJ2-5; TRBD1 aligns across 12 bases. The sequence came from a man between 50 and 75 years old who received an inactivated influenza vaccine. In nucleotides, the CDR3 is TGCGCCAGCAGCTTAGGGACAGGGGGCACAAAGACCCAGTACTTC. Protein sequence: CASSLGTGGTKTQYF.